The rows below give T cell receptor beta chains drawn from one sample of a study of blood T cell repertoires in COVID-19. Profiling relied on immunoSEQ multiplex PCR, and the TCRdb table lists in-frame clones only, not all of them. Of about 77,000 clones in the sample, 80% were seen once. The sequenced sample was peripheral blood. The receptor source for this set is a woman aged 65 to 85 with acute or convalescent COVID-19. The CDR3 runs from the conserved cysteine through the conserved F or W. A D gene is named only where the DNA matches it firmly. Rows may omit the clone size; those that give it use once, few, many or a size class.

len	v_gene	d_gene	j_gene	abundance	CDR3nt	CDR3aa
14	TRBV7-9	TRBD1	TRBJ1-2	NA	TGTGCCAGCAGCTTCCCCGGGACAGGGAAGGGCTACACCTTC	CASSFPGTGKGYTF
14	TRBV11-2	NA	TRBJ2-2	NA	TGTGCCAGCAGCTTAATCACGGAGACCGGGGAGCTGTTTTTT	CASSLITETGELFF
14	TRBV6-2/TRBV6-3	NA	TRBJ2-7	NA	TGTGCCAGCAGTGATTTGTGGACAAACTACGAGCAGTACTTC	CASSDLWTNYEQYF
12	TRBV10-3	NA	TRBJ1-1	NA	TGTGCCATCAGTGAGTCGACAGTTATTGCTTTCTTT	CAISESTVIAFF
16	TRBV9	TRBD2	TRBJ2-5	once	TGTGCCAGCAGCGTAAGAGCGGGGGGGCGGCAAGAGACCCAGTACTTC	CASSVRAGGRQETQYF
14	TRBV2	NA	TRBJ1-6	NA	TGTGCCAGCAGTGAAGGGCAGGGTCGGCCACCCCTCCACTTT	CASSEGQGRPPLHF
12	TRBV24-1	NA	TRBJ1-2	NA	TGTGCCACCAGTGGAGCCCCCGCCGACTACACCTTC	CATSGAPADYTF
17	TRBV7-8	TRBD1	TRBJ1-1	NA	TGTGCCAGCAGCTTAATGCCGACAGGGAGAAGGAACACTGAAGCTTTCTTT	CASSLMPTGRRNTEAFF
15	TRBV7-9	TRBD1	TRBJ1-6	NA	TGTGCCAGCAGCCAAAGGACAGGGGGTAATTCACCCCTCCACTTT	CASSQRTGGNSPLHF
12	TRBV30	NA	TRBJ2-7	NA	TGTGCCTGGAATGGCAAATCCTACGAGCAGTACTTC	CAWNGKSYEQYF
14	TRBV6-5	NA	TRBJ1-2	NA	TGTGCCAGCAGTTCTTATAGCGGGCACTATGGCTACACCTTC	CASSSYSGHYGYTF
14	TRBV29-1	NA	TRBJ1-2	NA	TGCAGCGTTGAACCCCCGGAGGGGTACTATGGCTACACCTTC	CSVEPPEGYYGYTF
13	TRBV5-1	TRBD1	TRBJ2-5	NA	TGCGCCAGCAGCACGACAGGGATAGAGACCCAGTACTTC	CASSTTGIETQYF
13	TRBV2	NA	TRBJ1-2	NA	TGTGCCAGCATGGCAGGATCCGGCTATGGCTACACCTTC	CASMAGSGYGYTF
14	TRBV7-6	TRBD1	TRBJ1-1	NA	TGTGCCAGCAGCTACCAACCAGGGGGCACTGAAGCTTTCTTT	CASSYQPGGTEAFF
15	TRBV3-1/TRBV3-2	NA	TRBJ1-3	NA	TGTGCCAGCAGCCGTAGCTTAGACTCTGGAAACACCATATATTTT	CASSRSLDSGNTIYF
14	TRBV10-2	TRBD1	TRBJ1-2	NA	TGCGCCAGCAGTGAAGGGGGCGCTATCACTGGCTACACCTTC	CASSEGGAITGYTF
13	TRBV12-5	NA	TRBJ1-1	NA	TGTGCTAGTGGTTTACAGGGGAACACTGAAGCTTTCTTT	CASGLQGNTEAFF
15	TRBV15	NA	TRBJ2-3	NA	TGTGCCACCAGCCGCAGGGCCCACGCTTCAGATACGCAGTATTTT	CATSRRAHASDTQYF
15	TRBV7-2	NA	TRBJ1-3	NA	TGTGCCAGCAGTCGAAACAGGGCGGATGGAAACACCATATATTTT	CASSRNRADGNTIYF
15	TRBV5-1	TRBD2	TRBJ2-7	NA	TGCGCCAGCAGCTTGCGAACTAGCGGGGTCTACGAGCAGTACTTC	CASSLRTSGVYEQYF
20	TRBV6-6	TRBD1	TRBJ1-6	NA	TGTGCCAGCAGTCCGCAAGGGACAGGGCCGCCGAGCTCCTATAATTCACCCCTCCACTTT	CASSPQGTGPPSSYNSPLHF
15	TRBV5-4	TRBD2	TRBJ2-1	NA	TGTGCCAGCAGCTTGGGACTAGCGGAGTACAATGAGCAGTTCTTC	CASSLGLAEYNEQFF
13	TRBV7-9	NA	TRBJ2-7	NA	TGTGCCAGCGGTCCCTACGGGGGCTACGAGCAGTACTTC	CASGPYGGYEQYF
14	TRBV11-2	NA	TRBJ1-1	NA	TGTGCCAGCAGCCCCCAAACAGGTTACACTGAAGCTTTCTTT	CASSPQTGYTEAFF
15	TRBV7-3	NA	TRBJ1-6	NA	TGTGCCAGCAGCTTACTTGGCGGCCCGAATTCACCCCTCCACTTT	CASSLLGGPNSPLHF
15	TRBV5-1	NA	TRBJ1-1	NA	TGCGCCAGCAGCTTGGCGGCAGGGATGAACACTGAAGCTTTCTTT	CASSLAAGMNTEAFF
16	TRBV5-1	TRBD2	TRBJ2-5	NA	TGCGCCAGCAGCTTTAGGGCTAGCGGGGGTCAAGAGACCCAGTACTTC	CASSFRASGGQETQYF
13	TRBV19	NA	TRBJ1-2	once	TGTGCCAGTAGTATCGAACAGGGATATGGCTACACCTTC	CASSIEQGYGYTF
15	TRBV10-3	TRBD2	TRBJ2-7	NA	TGTGCCATCAGTGAGTCTCGAGCGGGGGAGTACGAGCAGTACTTC	CAISESRAGEYEQYF
11	TRBV5-6	NA	TRBJ2-1	few	TGTGCCAGCAGCTTGCGGGTTGAGCAGTTCTTC	CASSLRVEQFF
13	TRBV11-2	TRBD2	TRBJ2-5	NA	TGTGCCAGCAGCTTAGGGGGGGGAGAGACCCAGTACTTC	CASSLGGGETQYF
15	TRBV12-5	TRBD1	TRBJ2-2	NA	TGTGCTAGTGGTACCGGACAGGGTAACACCGGGGAGCTGTTTTTT	CASGTGQGNTGELFF
15	TRBV6-5	TRBD1	TRBJ1-2	NA	TGTGCCAGCAGCCTGCGGACAGGGATTAACTATGGCTACACCTTC	CASSLRTGINYGYTF
13	TRBV7-8	TRBD2	TRBJ2-7	NA	TGTGCCAGCAGCTTGGGACTAGCGGGGGGTCAGTACTTC	CASSLGLAGGQYF
15	TRBV27	NA	TRBJ1-4	NA	TGTGCCAGCAGTTTATCGACTACAGGAGGGGAAAAACTGTTTTTT	CASSLSTTGGEKLFF
14	TRBV2	NA	TRBJ1-5	NA	TGTGCCAGCAGGGCGGCCCCCAGGGGTCAGCCCCAGCATTTT	CASRAAPRGQPQHF
15	TRBV7-2	NA	TRBJ2-7	once	TGTGCCAGCAGCCAAGAGGGCAGCCTCCCCTACGAGCAGTACTTC	CASSQEGSLPYEQYF
13	TRBV11-3	NA	TRBJ2-1	NA	TGTGCCAGCAGCCCGACAGAACTCAATGAGCAGTTCTTC	CASSPTELNEQFF
13	TRBV7-3	NA	TRBJ2-1	NA	TGTGCCAGCAGCTTAAACCAGCGAAATGAGCAGTTCTTC	CASSLNQRNEQFF
15	TRBV11-3	NA	TRBJ2-3	NA	TGTGCCAGCAGCTTAATGGGGGGGCCTTCAGATACGCAGTATTTT	CASSLMGGPSDTQYF
15	TRBV19	NA	TRBJ1-2	NA	TGTGCCAGTAGTGGCGGGGGGGGCCCCAACTATGGCTACACCTTC	CASSGGGGPNYGYTF
13	TRBV10-3	NA	TRBJ1-5	NA	TGTGCCACCTCCAGTGCTCCCGATCAGCCCCAGCATTTT	CATSSAPDQPQHF
15	TRBV25-1	NA	TRBJ1-6	NA	TGTGCCAGCAGTGAATATAGGGGGACCAACTCACCCCTCCACTTT	CASSEYRGTNSPLHF
16	TRBV7-8	NA	TRBJ2-3	NA	TGTGCCAGCAGCTTGAGGGTGGGGGGACTCACAGATACGCAGTATTTT	CASSLRVGGLTDTQYF
14	TRBV7-9	NA	TRBJ1-2	NA	TGTGCCAGCAGCTTAGGAGGGAGCGACTATGGCTACACCTTC	CASSLGGSDYGYTF
17	TRBV7-3	NA	TRBJ2-1	NA	TGTGCCAGCAGCTTAACGGCCGGGCCCCTAGCCCTCAATGAGCAGTTCTTC	CASSLTAGPLALNEQFF
14	TRBV6-5	TRBD2	TRBJ2-3	few	TGTGCCAGCGGAGCGGGGGGGCCTAGGAATACGCAGTATTTT	CASGAGGPRNTQYF
20	TRBV4-2	NA	TRBJ2-3	NA	TGTGCCAGCAGCCAAGAAAATTCCCACATCCCGGGGATCTTCCCAGATACGCAGTATTTT	CASSQENSHIPGIFPDTQYF